This record covers a single T cell receptor (beta chain). TCRdb's copy holds only in-frame clones and misses some; the assay was immunoSEQ multiplex PCR. Altogether about 92,000 clones are present, about 83% being singletons, with the ten largest covering approximately 16%. Per the germline V gene, CDR1 is SNHLY and CDR2 is FYNNEI. After removal of 11 bases from V and 4 bases from J, the junction contained 6 bases not matched to a gene. CDR3 length: 13 residues. The sample originates from a study of blood T cell repertoires in COVID-19. Whole-study context: PBMCs, B-cell-depleted T cells, or T cells provided the cDNA or gDNA that made up the material.

The V call is TRBV2, the J call TRBJ2-4, with 9 positions matching TRBD1. The sequenced sample was peripheral blood. This clonotype originated in a woman aged 60-75 years with COVID-19, enrolled during active disease. In DNA form, the CDR3 reads TGTGCCGGGGGGACAGGGTGGAAAAACATTCAGTACTTC. Protein: CAGGTGWKNIQYF. The whole variable domain, remainder taken from reference TRBV2 and TRBJ2-4, is EPEVTQTPSHQVTQMGQEVILRCVPISNHLYFYWYRQILGQKVEFLVSFYNNEISEKSEIFDDQFSVERPDGSNFTLKIRSTKLEDSAMYFCAGGTGWKNIQYFGAGTRLSVL.